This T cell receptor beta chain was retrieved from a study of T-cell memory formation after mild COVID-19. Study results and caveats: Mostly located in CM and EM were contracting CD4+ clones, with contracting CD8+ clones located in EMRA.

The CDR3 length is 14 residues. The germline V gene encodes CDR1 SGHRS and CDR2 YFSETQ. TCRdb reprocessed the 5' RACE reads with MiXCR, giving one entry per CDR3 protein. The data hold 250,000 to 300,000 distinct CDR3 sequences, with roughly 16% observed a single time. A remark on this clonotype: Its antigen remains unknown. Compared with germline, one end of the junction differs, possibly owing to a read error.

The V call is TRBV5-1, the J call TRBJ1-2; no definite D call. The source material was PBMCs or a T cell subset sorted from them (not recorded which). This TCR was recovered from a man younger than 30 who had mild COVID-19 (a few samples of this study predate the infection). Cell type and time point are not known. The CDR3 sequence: CASSLGRVRYVYTF. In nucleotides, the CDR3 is TGCGCCAGCAGCTTGGGGCGGGTTCGGTATGTCTACACCTTC.